The 24 T cell receptor beta chains below come from one sample, sequenced in a study of cytomegalovirus exposure and HLA in healthy donors. The study ran its PCR with 60 Vbeta and 13 Jbeta primers. The repertoire was sequenced with immunoSEQ multiplex PCR; TCRdb's copy has only in-frame clones and lacks some. The data contain 90,000 to 110,000 clones, under 90% of them singletons. Sample: PBMCs. The receptors derive from a woman in her 30s in good health and CMV-seronegative.

The table lists this clone with a count of one. DNA of the CDR3: TGCGCCAGCAGCCCCCACGGGGTTAACGAGCAGTACTTC. It yields the protein CASSPHGVNEQYF. V is TRBV4-1 and J is TRBJ2-5; D is possibly TRBD2 (5 bases). The J call may be in error: the DNA end matches TRBJ2-7 better. Germline V gene sequence: CDR1 MGHRA, CDR2 YSYEKL. CDR3 length: 13 residues.

The CDR3, as DNA: TGCGCCAGCAGCCAAGATTCTGCCAGGGGGGTAATAAGCTCCTACAATGAGCAGTTCTTC. Translation gives CASSQDSARGVISSYNEQFF. The chain links TRBV4-3 to TRBJ2-1, with D perhaps TRBD1 (7 bases). This CDR3 is built from 20 residues. Germline loops: CDR1 LGHNA, CDR2 YSLEER. V lost 0 bases and J lost 0, with 21 bases in between.

The CDR3 reads CATSRSGTRTSTDTQYF. The CDR3 DNA is TGTGCCACCAGCAGGTCTGGGACTAGGACTAGCACAGATACGCAGTATTTT. J is TRBJ2-3 and V is TRBV15, with 8 bases identical to TRBD2. After removal of 3 bases from V and 0 bases from J, the junction contained 8 bases not matched to a gene. The CDR3 is 17 residues long. Germline V CDR1 and CDR2: LNHNV, YYDKDF (reference sequence).

The rearrangement links TRBV6-5 to TRBJ2-1, with TRBD1 identical over 11 bases. The length of the CDR3 is 16 residues. Per germline, CDR1 MNHEY and CDR2 SVGAGI. The J segment lost 7 bases and the V segment lost 2 bases, leaving 7 bases of the junction unmatched. CDR3 in amino acids: CASSYTPGQGVNEQFF. The CDR3 nucleotides read TGTGCCAGCAGTTACACACCGGGACAGGGGGTTAATGAGCAGTTCTTC.

The V call is TRBV7-8, the J call TRBJ2-7; 12 bases agree with TRBD2. CDR1 and CDR2 (germline): SGHVS, FQNEAQ. The length of the CDR3 is 19 residues. With 4 bases clipped from V and 2 bases from J, the junction kept 15 bases outside the gene matches. The CDR3: CASSSGLAGPGVLTYEQYF. The CDR3, as DNA: TGTGCCAGCAGCTCCGGACTAGCGGGACCCGGCGTCTTAACCTACGAGCAGTACTTC.

The genes are TRBV19 and TRBJ1-5; 9 bases agree with TRBD1. This CDR3 has 18 amino acids. Trimming cost V 3 bases and J 7 bases; bases outside gene matches: 16. The germline V gene has CDR1 LNHDA and CDR2 SQIVND (reference sequence). This chain's CDR3 is CASSIVVSATGGHQPQHF. In DNA form, the CDR3 reads TGTGCCAGTAGTATTGTTGTATCGGCGACAGGGGGTCACCAGCCCCAGCATTTT.

V gene TRBV5-1 combines with J gene TRBJ2-7; TRBD1 aligns across 10 bases. The trim removed 5 bases at V and 10 bases at J, leaving 3 bases unmatched. The length of the CDR3 is 11 residues. Germline V gene sequence: CDR1 SGHRS, CDR2 YFSETQ. The CDR3 is CASRGQGRQYF. CDR3 coding DNA: TGCGCCAGCAGGGGACAGGGGAGACAGTACTTC.

The V gene is TRBV11-2, the J gene TRBJ1-2; D is possibly TRBD1 (5 bases). Trimming pared 3 bases from V and 3 bases from J, leaving 8 bases between. Germline loops: CDR1 SGHAT, CDR2 FQNNGV. This CDR3 has 13 amino acids. The CDR3, as DNA: TGTGCCAGCAGCTTCACCAGGGACTATGGCTACACCTTC. Protein product: CASSFTRDYGYTF.

The chain recombines TRBV7-9 with TRBJ1-2; D call uncertain. V lost 3 bases and J lost 5, with 13 bases in between. The CDR3 sequence is 14 residues long. The germline CDR1 and CDR2 sequences are SEHNR and FQNEAQ (reference sequence). CDR3 sequence: CASSFTGLEYGYTF. The CDR3 bases are TGTGCCAGCAGCTTTACGGGGTTGGAGTATGGCTACACCTTC.

V is TRBV5-1 and J is TRBJ2-5; 7 positions match TRBD2. CDR3 length: 13 amino acids. CDR1 and CDR2 from the germline V gene are SGHRS and YFSETQ. With 3 bases clipped from V and 1 base from J, the junction kept 0 bases outside the gene matches. The CDR3 loop reads CASSSGGQETQYF. In DNA form, the CDR3 reads TGCGCCAGCAGCTCGGGGGGCCAAGAGACCCAGTACTTC.

The chain links TRBV5-1 to TRBJ1-3; 9 bases agree with TRBD1. Losses at the gene ends were 0 bases for V and 4 bases for J; bases not matched to a gene: 8. Germline V gene lookup returns CDR1 SGHRS and CDR2 YFSETQ. The CDR3 consists of 17 residues. The CDR3 loop reads CASSLATGTGSGNTIYF. CDR3 sequence (DNA): TGCGCCAGCAGCTTGGCCACCGGGACAGGGTCCGGAAACACCATATATTTT.

The chain joins TRBV12-2 to TRBJ2-1; TRBD2, the table's D call, lacks a check against the DNA. TRBV12-2 is a listed pseudogene. The CDR3 totals 15 residues. In DNA form, the CDR3 reads TGTGCAAGTCGCCTTCAGCGGGACACCAACAATGAGCAGTTCTTC. Translating it yields CASRLQRDTNNEQFF.

In nucleotides, the CDR3 is TGCAGCGGTACTAAACCAGGGGGTGCTACGCAGTATTTT. This gives the protein CSGTKPGGATQYF. The V and J genes are TRBV29-1 and TRBJ2-3, with TRBD1 matching 7 bases. CDR3 size: 13 residues. Germline trimming cut 7 bases from V and 8 bases from J; bases unmatched to any gene: 12. Germline assignment: CDR1 SQVTM and CDR2 ANQGSEA.

The genes are TRBV5-6 and TRBJ1-6; TRBD1 matches at 7 bases. The CDR3 contains 17 residues. The ends lost 4 bases at V and 0 bases at J; junction bases unmatched: 7. The germline CDR1 and CDR2 sequences are SGHDT and YYEEEE. The CDR3 reads CASSLMRDSSYNSPLHF. The CDR3 bases are TGTGCCAGCAGCCTCATGAGGGACAGCTCCTATAATTCACCCCTCCACTTT.

The chain combines TRBV4-3 with TRBJ2-1; the D gene is possibly TRBD1 (5 bases). Germline CDR1 is LGHNA and CDR2 is YSLEER. The V end was cut by 0 bases, the J end by 2 bases, with 11 bases between. This CDR3 has 16 residues. CDR3 sequence (DNA): TGCGCCAGCAGCCAAGAAGGCGGACATACCTACAATGAGCAGTTCTTC. This translates into CASSQEGGHTYNEQFF.

The J gene is TRBJ2-5, the V gene TRBV9, with 7 bases identical to TRBD2. V was clipped by 4 bases and J by 7 bases; unmatched bases: 16. CDR1 and CDR2 from the germline V gene are SGDLS and YYNGEE. The CDR3 loop spans 16 amino acids. The CDR3: CASSPRGGGEIGTQYF. The CDR3 DNA reads as TGTGCCAGCAGCCCGAGGGGTGGGGGGGAAATTGGGACCCAGTACTTC.

The chain uses TRBV27 and TRBJ2-7, with 9 bases fitting TRBD2. The length of the CDR3 is 14 residues. CDR1 is MNHEY and CDR2 is SMNVEV in the germline V gene (reference sequence). V was pared by 6 bases and J by 0 bases, with 3 bases of the junction left unmatched. In nucleotides, the CDR3 is TGTGCCAGCAGGCGGGAGGGCCTCTCCTACGAGCAGTACTTC. Amino acids: CASRREGLSYEQYF.

CDR3 in amino acids: CASGRERINTQYF. DNA for the CDR3: TGTGCCAGCGGGCGGGAGAGAATAAATACGCAGTATTTT. The chain carries TRBV6-1 and TRBJ2-3, with 7 positions matching TRBD2. The CDR3 has 13 amino acids. J gave up 7 bases and V 8 bases, and 9 bases lay outside the gene matches. The germline V gene has CDR1 MNHNS and CDR2 SASEGT.

The J gene is TRBJ2-7, the V gene TRBV28; 9 bases are a match to TRBD1. Looked up from germline, CDR1 is MDHEN and CDR2 is SYDVKM. Trimming cost V 3 bases and J 3 bases; bases outside gene matches: 6. The CDR3 totals 15 residues. The CDR3 sequence: CASSLYGTGHYEQYF. The DNA of the CDR3 is TGTGCCAGCAGTTTGTACGGGACAGGGCACTACGAGCAGTACTTC.

V gene TRBV7-9 combines with J gene TRBJ2-2; 13 bases are shared with TRBD2. CDR3 size: 18 residues. Germline CDR1 and CDR2: SEHNR and FQNEAQ (reference sequence). The J segment lost 3 bases and the V segment lost 4 bases, leaving 8 bases of the junction unmatched. CDR3 loop: CASSSRTSGSTHTGELFF. The CDR3 DNA sequence: TGTGCCAGCAGCTCGAGGACTAGCGGGAGCACGCACACCGGGGAGCTGTTTTTT.

This clone has more than one count but fewer than ten. V gene TRBV7-2 combines with J gene TRBJ2-2, with D maybe TRBD2 (6 bases). The CDR3 extends over 13 amino acids. Deletions cut 3 bases from V and 7 bases from J, with 9 bases between. From germline, CDR1 is SGHTA and CDR2 FQGNSA. The CDR3 loop is CASSFFGGGELFF. The CDR3 coding sequence is TGTGCCAGCAGCTTTTTCGGGGGCGGGGAGCTGTTTTTT. Together with reference TRBV7-2 and TRBJ2-2, the CDR3 gives the full variable domain: GAGVSQSPSNKVTEKGKDVELRCDPISGHTALYWYRQSLGQGLEFLIYFQGNSAPDKSGLPSDRFSAERTGGSVSTLTIQRTQQEDSAVYLCASSFFGGGELFFGEGSRLTVL.

The V gene is TRBV6-5, the J gene TRBJ1-1, with D perhaps matching TRBD1 (6 bases). In germline, CDR1 is MNHEY, CDR2 SVGAGI. The CDR3 length is 12 residues. Trimming took off 7 bases at V and 1 base at J, with 7 bases between the two ends. CDR3 in amino acids: CASTRGNTEAFF. The CDR3, as DNA: TGTGCCAGCACCAGGGGGAACACTGAAGCTTTCTTT.

This clone was detected a few times. The V and J genes are TRBV6-5 and TRBJ2-2; TRBD2 is a possible D gene (6 bases). Germline V gives CDR1 MNHEY, CDR2 SVGAGI. The CDR3 totals 15 residues. The ends were cut back, 6 bases at V and 1 base at J, with 12 bases in the middle. CDR3 sequence reads: CASSPLGGNTGELFF. The CDR3 region has the DNA TGTGCCAGCAGCCCTCTCGGGGGGAACACCGGGGAGCTGTTTTTT.

This chain uses TRBV15 with TRBJ2-3; TRBD2 aligns across 7 bases. CDR1 and CDR2 (germline): LNHNV, YYDKDF (reference sequence). V trimming: 5 bases; J trimming: 0 bases; junction bases outside the gene matches: 5. The CDR3 has 15 residues. Here the CDR3 reads CATSAHSGSTDTQYF. The CDR3 DNA reads TGTGCCACCAGCGCGCATAGCGGGAGCACAGATACGCAGTATTTT. Looking up the rest from reference TRBV15 and TRBJ2-3 gives the full variable domain: DAMVIQNPRYQVTQFGKPVTLSCSQTLNHNVMYWYQQKSSQAPKLLFHYYDKDFNNEADTPDNFQSRRPNTSFCFLDIRSPGLGDTAMYLCATSAHSGSTDTQYFGPGTRLTVL.